The clone carrying this T cell receptor beta chain was seen a few times. Its target is not known. A read error may explain this, as a much larger clone is one base away. Trimming took 7 bases from V and 12 from J; bases not matched to a gene: 16. The CDR3 has 15 residues. Germline CDR1 and CDR2: MRHNA and SNTAGT. Full-length variable regions came from constant-region reverse primers plus semi-nested Nested Universal Primer A PCR. Using its own MiXCR run on the 5' RACE reads, TCRdb lists one record per CDR3 protein. The table includes 34,000 or so distinct CDR3 sequences, 25% to 30% detected once. Study results and caveats: The larger cohort examined one V-J beta rearrangement, not whole repertoires. Tumor memory CD4+ T cell TCR gene usage clustered with blood and lymph node memory CD4+ cells and lymph node naive CD4+ cells.

Cells sorted as Tregs were CD4+, CD25+ and CD127-/low. The TCR comes from a female donor with breast cancer. Material: tumor-infiltrating Tregs sorted from the breast tumor. The chain has TRBV6-4 and TRBJ2-1; 9 bases line up with TRBD2. CDR3 DNA: TGTGCCAGCACGACTGAGGCGGGAGGGCCGGGGGGGCAGTTCTTC. Its protein product is CASTTEAGGPGGQFF.